This TCR beta chain was identified in a study of siplizumab effects on memory and regulatory T cells. Findings of the study overall: On average, about 72% of mappable alloreactive CD4+ clones were Treg-derived under siplizumab, against roughly 27% in controls. An assignable phenotype, naive or memory, was missing from roughly 76-95% of proliferating CD4+ or CD8+ clones.

The germline V gene encodes CDR1 KGHSH and CDR2 LQKENI. Trimming took off 3 bases at V and 2 bases at J, with 8 bases between the two ends. CDR3 size: 14 residues. As for this clone: Its antigen is as yet unknown. Other DNA sequences from this sample encode an identical CDR3 as well.

Repertoires were generated with immunoSEQ multiplex PCR, while TCRdb's copy carries only in-frame clones and drops some. Of roughly 40,000 clones in the sample, roughly 90% were seen once. Sequencing was carried out using naive CD4+ T cells sorted from blood. The sequence was obtained from a human donor in good health. This chain uses TRBV18 with TRBJ1-5; the D is unclear. CDR3 amino acids: CASSPGEGNQPQHF. CDR3 DNA sequence: TGTGCCAGCTCACCTGGGGAAGGCAATCAGCCCCAGCATTTT.